The clone carrying this T cell receptor (beta chain) was picked up a small number of times. Its antigen is undetermined. Assay used: immunoSEQ multiplex PCR; TCRdb lists only in-frame clones, some missing. The data contain approximately 70,000 clones, 88% of them singletons. The data stem from a study of OX40 agonist ivuxolimab in advanced cancers. Study-level points and caveats: It was also the case that some nonresponders had low normalized T-cell clonal expansion. Doses of 0.1 to 3.0 mg/kg were accompanied by clonal expansion of CD4+ and CD8+ blood T cells by week 6. Expanded peripheral T cell antigen specificity was not determined.

The ends were cut back, 3 bases at V and 10 bases at J, with 15 bases in the middle. This CDR3 is 13 amino acids long. CDR1 KGHSH and CDR2 LQKENI come from the germline V gene. The sequenced sample was CD4+ or CD8+ T cells sorted from blood, obtained in a trial of the OX40 agonist ivuxolimab. The TCR was taken from an adult with an advanced solid tumor such as melanoma, head and neck, liver or kidney cancer. The chain recombines TRBV18 with TRBJ1-1, with TRBD1 as a possible D gene (5 bases). The CDR3 here is CASSPTEGARAFF. In DNA, the CDR3 is TGTGCCAGCTCACCGACCGAAGGGGCGAGAGCTTTCTTT.